This T cell receptor beta chain is from a study of blood T cells in healthy people across ages. Points from the study as a whole: Researchers report that TCR beta diversity correlated strongly with naive T cell percentage. Significant beta diversity loss was already apparent by age around 40, declining roughly linearly.

The study isolated at least 6 million PBMCs from each sample. Remarks on this clonotype: The antigen remains unidentified.

A J-beta primer mix and a sample-barcoded 5' primer were used in a second PCR of about 7 to 11 cycles. Every cDNA molecule bore a tag from a template-switch adaptor containing 12 random nucleotides. TCRdb ran MiXCR on the 5' RACE reads and lists one entry per CDR3 protein. The profile shows 630,000 or so distinct CDR3 sequences, about 30% of them singletons. The CDR3 is 13 amino acids. CDR1 SGHAT and CDR2 FQNNGV come from the germline V gene. With 5 bases clipped from V and 7 bases from J, the junction kept 4 bases outside the gene matches. The J gene is TRBJ2-3, the V gene TRBV11-2; 9 bases align to TRBD1. The receptor was isolated from a woman of 80 years or more in good health. The sample taken for sequencing was blood. CDR3 sequence: CASSRDRVNTQYF. For the CDR3, the DNA is TGTGCCAGCAGCCGGGACAGGGTTAATACGCAGTATTTT.